The 4 T cell receptor beta chains presented below share a single source sample, sequenced in a study of cytomegalovirus exposure and HLA in healthy donors. The PCR employed 60 Vbeta primers together with 13 Jbeta primers. Repertoires were generated with immunoSEQ multiplex PCR, while TCRdb's copy carries only in-frame clones and drops some. Of 100,000 to 150,000 clones in the sample, 75% to 85% were seen once. Sequenced input: PBMCs. These receptors were collected from a man aged 30 to 45 in good health and CMV-seropositive.

This sequence joins TRBV5-4 and TRBJ2-3; 13 nucleotides match TRBD2. Germline assignment: CDR1 SGHNT and CDR2 YYREEE (reference sequence). J lost 4 bases, V lost 4 bases, and 9 bases had no gene match. The CDR3 totals 17 residues. CDR3 bases: TGTGCCAGCAGCCGGAAACTAGCGGGGGGGGTGGCAGATACGCAGTATTTT. Its translation: CASSRKLAGGVADTQYF.

The chain carries TRBV7-9 and TRBJ2-5; no clear D gene. The CDR3 sequence is 15 residues long. V was pared by 1 base and J by 1 base, with 10 bases between. Germline values: CDR1 SEHNR, CDR2 FQNEAQ (reference sequence). In nucleotides, the CDR3 is TGTGCCAGCAGCTTAGTTGGTGGGCCCCAAGAGACCCAGTACTTC. Protein sequence: CASSLVGGPQETQYF.

This clone was observed a handful of times. The genes are TRBV9 and TRBJ2-3, with a weak D call TRBD2 (5 bases). This CDR3 region has 15 residues. Trimming pared 4 bases from V and 2 bases from J, leaving 14 bases between. Germline lookup yields CDR1 SGDLS and CDR2 YYNGEE. The CDR3 DNA reads TGTGCCAGCAGCCCTTCTGGCGGACTCACAGATACGCAGTATTTT. Protein sequence: CASSPSGGLTDTQYF.

The chain is built from TRBV4-1 and TRBJ2-2; 10 bases fit TRBD1. Per germline, CDR1 MGHRA and CDR2 YSYEKL. The CDR3 has 16 residues. V was pared by 2 bases and J by 4 bases, with 4 bases of the junction left unmatched. CDR3 sequence reads: CASSQQWTGGTGELFF. Written as DNA, the CDR3 is TGCGCCAGCAGCCAACAATGGACAGGGGGCACCGGGGAGCTGTTTTTT.